One sample yielded the 32 T cell receptor beta chains listed below, sequenced in a study of vaccination and CD4 T cells after COVID-19. Researchers used the Oncomine TCR Beta short-read assay to sequence DNA from cultured CD4+ T cells. TCRdb called the PCR reads again in MiXCR, with one record for every CDR3 protein. This sample has under 15,000 distinct CDR3 sequences, with roughly 47% found just once. These receptors have no identified antigens. Treatment in this sample: approximately 9-day PBMC culture with coronavirus spike peptide pools or control peptides (ViraFEST assay). Sequencing was performed on CD4+ T cells from blood, cultured in vitro. The receptors stem from a human donor who had recovered from COVID-19.

The chain couples TRBV12-3 or TRBV12-4 to TRBJ2-7; D is possibly TRBD2 (6 bases). V was trimmed by 3 bases and J by 4 bases, leaving 16 bases between them. The CDR3 covers 15 residues. The CDR3 reads CASSFGGVERYEQYF. The CDR3 DNA follows: TGTGCCAGCAGTTTCGGCGGGGTGGAGCGGTACGAGCAGTACTTC.

V usage is TRBV20-1 and J usage is TRBJ2-7; 10 bases fit TRBD1. Germline V CDR1 and CDR2: DFQATT, SNEGSKA (reference sequence). The CDR3 sequence is 13 residues long. The CDR3 loop is CSAEGRGQGEQYF. In nucleotides, the CDR3 is TGCAGCGCCGAAGGGCGGGGACAGGGGGAGCAGTACTTC.

A few counts support this clonotype. The V gene is TRBV25-1, the J gene TRBJ1-2, with a possible D match to TRBD1 (5 bases). There are 14 residues in the CDR3. The germline V gene encodes CDR1 MGHDK and CDR2 SYGVNS. V lost 6 bases and J lost 2, with 13 bases in between. CDR3 in amino acids: CASSPRGGNYGYTF. CDR3 DNA: TGTGCCAGCAGCCCCCGGGGGGGGAACTATGGCTACACCTTC.

The chain recombines TRBV20-1 with TRBJ2-7; 12 nucleotides line up with TRBD2. CDR1 and CDR2 from the germline V gene are DFQATT and SNEGSKA (reference sequence). The V segment lost 3 bases and the J segment 2 bases; nucleotides outside the gene matches: 5. The CDR3 covers 15 residues. CDR3: CSASGRLAGAYEQYF. As DNA, the CDR3 is TGCAGTGCTAGCGGAAGACTAGCGGGGGCCTACGAGCAGTACTTC.

This clonotype was seen once. The CDR3 protein is CASSYQGSYEQYF. CDR3 sequence (DNA): TGTGCCAGCAGTTACCAGGGTTCCTACGAGCAGTACTTC. This chain uses TRBV6-5 with TRBJ2-7, with D possibly matching TRBD1 (5 bases). This CDR3 has 13 amino acids. Trimming took off 2 bases at V and 1 base at J, with 6 bases between the two ends. From germline, CDR1 is MNHEY and CDR2 SVGAGI.

This clonotype is termed medium-sized. The chain carries TRBV20-1 and TRBJ1-1; TRBD1 agrees at 8 bases. The junction had 2 bases not matched to a gene; V was cut back by 5 bases and J by 0 bases. Germline CDR1 reads DFQATT; CDR2 reads SNEGSKA (reference sequence). CDR3 length equals 13 residues. The CDR3 DNA reads as TGCAGTGCTTGGACAGGGATGAACACTGAAGCTTTCTTT. Its protein product is CSAWTGMNTEAFF.

This rearrangement joins TRBV19 to TRBJ1-5, with TRBD1 identical over 8 bases. The CDR3 runs 16 residues. The germline CDR1 and CDR2 sequences are LNHDA and SQIVND (reference sequence). V lost 0 bases to trimming and J lost 3 bases; unmatched junction nucleotides: 4. DNA of the CDR3: TGTGCCAGTAGTATAGACTGGACAGGGCCCAATCAGCCCCAGCATTTT. It translates to CASSIDWTGPNQPQHF.

This clonotype was counted once. The genes are TRBV5-5 and TRBJ1-1; D uncertain. This CDR3 is built from 12 residues. Trimming took off 4 bases at V and 4 bases at J, with 8 bases between the two ends. Per the germline V gene, CDR1 is SGHKS and CDR2 is YYEKEE (reference sequence). The CDR3 DNA reads as TGTGCCAGCAGCCCGCTCGGCACTGAAGCTTTCTTT. Amino acid sequence: CASSPLGTEAFF.

The chain links TRBV10-3 to TRBJ1-1; TRBD1 might be the D (6 bases). V dropped 8 bases and J dropped 4 bases, with 14 bases sitting between them. Germline CDR1 and CDR2: ENHRY and SYGVKD. The CDR3 totals 13 residues. The CDR3 DNA reads as TGTGCCATCGGGGGGGAACAGGGCACTGAAGCTTTCTTT. This codes for CAIGGEQGTEAFF.

The rearrangement joins TRBV7-2 to TRBJ1-2, with a weak D call TRBD1 (5 bases). Trimming took off 3 bases at V and 4 bases at J, with 9 bases between the two ends. This CDR3 spans 13 amino acids. In germline, CDR1 is SGHTA, CDR2 FQGNSA. The CDR3 loop is CASSLIQGYGYTF. CDR3 DNA sequence: TGTGCCAGCAGCTTGATTCAGGGCTATGGCTACACCTTC.

V and J are TRBV6-1 and TRBJ2-3; 11 nucleotides align to TRBD2. This CDR3 contains 16 residues. Trimming cost V 4 bases and J 3 bases; bases outside gene matches: 6. Germline CDR1 is MNHNS and CDR2 is SASEGT. CDR3 protein: CASSGGRLAGTDTQYF. The CDR3 DNA is TGTGCCAGCAGTGGAGGGCGACTAGCGGGGACAGATACGCAGTATTTT.

The chain carries TRBV11-2 and TRBJ2-7; D possibly corresponds to TRBD1 (6 bases). This CDR3 comprises 12 residues. Germline CDR1 SGHAT, CDR2 FQNNGV. Trimming removed 3 bases from V and 6 bases from J, with 9 bases in between. As DNA, the CDR3 is TGTGCCAGCAGCTTGGCAGGGGCCGAGCAGTACTTC. Translation: CASSLAGAEQYF.

This clonotype turned up a few times. The chain combines TRBV25-1 with TRBJ2-5; D gene ambiguous. V lost 8 bases and J lost 2, with 12 bases in between. This CDR3 has 13 residues. CDR1 is MGHDK and CDR2 is SYGVNS in the germline V gene. CDR3 bases: TGTGCCAGCGGCGAGGTAGTTCAAGAGACCCAGTACTTC. Translated, it gives CASGEVVQETQYF.

CDR3 DNA sequence: TGTGCCACAGCGACAGGATTGAACACCGGGGAGCTGTTTTTT. Its translation: CATATGLNTGELFF. The chain employs TRBV19 and TRBJ2-2; D possibly corresponds to TRBD1 (6 bases). CDR1 and CDR2 (germline): LNHDA, SQIVND (reference sequence). The CDR3 has 14 amino acids. The V end lost 10 bases, the J end lost 1 base, and 13 bases lay between the germline ends.

The rearrangement links TRBV6-1 to TRBJ1-1, with D maybe TRBD1 (5 bases). Germline V gene sequence: CDR1 MNHNS, CDR2 SASEGT. The CDR3 contains 13 residues. The ends were cut back, 5 bases at V and 1 base at J, with 8 bases in the middle. CDR3 residues: CASSRQTNTEAFF. The CDR3 coding sequence is TGTGCCAGCAGTAGACAGACGAACACTGAAGCTTTCTTT.

V and J are TRBV7-9 and TRBJ2-7; 10 bases fit TRBD1. This CDR3 is 16 amino acids long. V was clipped by 2 bases and J by 3 bases; unmatched bases: 7. CDR1 and CDR2 from the germline V gene are SEHNR and FQNEAQ (reference sequence). The CDR3 reads CASSLFSGQGIYEQYF. In nucleotides, the CDR3 is TGTGCCAGCAGCTTATTCTCGGGACAGGGGATCTACGAGCAGTACTTC.

The V and J genes are TRBV6-1 and TRBJ1-2; possible D gene TRBD1, 6 bases. Germline-derived CDR1 and CDR2 are MNHNS and SASEGT. The V end lost 4 bases, the J end lost 3 bases, and 9 bases lay between the germline ends. The CDR3 sequence is 13 residues long. Here the CDR3 DNA reads TGTGCCAGCAGTGTCGGACAGTACTATGGCTACACCTTC. It translates to CASSVGQYYGYTF.

A single count supports this clonotype. V usage is TRBV12-3 or TRBV12-4 and J usage is TRBJ1-2; 8 bases are a match to TRBD1. The CDR3 sequence is 13 residues long. Trimming cost V 4 bases and J 8 bases; bases outside gene matches: 6. CDR3: CASSSRQGQGYTF. CDR3 sequence (DNA): TGTGCCAGCAGTTCCCGACAGGGGCAAGGCTACACCTTC.

The V and J genes are TRBV7-2 and TRBJ2-1; TRBD2 aligns across 14 bases. Germline values: CDR1 SGHTA, CDR2 FQGNSA. This CDR3 comprises 16 residues. J lost 5 bases, V lost 5 bases, and 5 bases had no gene match. This CDR3 reads CASSLGLAGGHNEQFF. CDR3 in DNA: TGTGCCAGCAGCCTCGGACTAGCGGGGGGCCACAATGAGCAGTTCTTC.

The chain couples TRBV24-1 to TRBJ2-2; 8 bases map to TRBD2. In germline, CDR1 is KGHDR, CDR2 SFDVKD. V shed 7 bases and J 5 bases; nucleotides not matched to a gene: 5. The length of the CDR3 is 14 residues. Written as DNA, the CDR3 is TGTGCCACCAGCAGCGCGGGGGGAACCGGGGAGCTGTTTTTT. Its translation is CATSSAGGTGELFF.

This clonotype has only a few counts. The chain uses TRBV10-3 and TRBJ1-6, with D tentatively TRBD1 (6 bases). The CDR3 is 13 residues long. Between the trimmed V and J ends, which lost 10 bases and 1 base, there was a span of 8 bases. Germline V gives CDR1 ENHRY, CDR2 SYGVKD. The CDR3 DNA sequence: TGTGCCACCAGGGGTTCCTATAATTCACCCCTCCACTTT. Translating gives CATRGSYNSPLHF.

The rearrangement links TRBV12-3 or TRBV12-4 to TRBJ2-3, with TRBD1 matching over 8 bases. This CDR3 contains 16 residues. J was trimmed by 1 base and V by 0 bases; bases with no gene match: 3. CDR3 in DNA: TGTGCCAGCAGTTTAGCTTGGACAGGGCGCACAGATACGCAGTATTTT. It translates to CASSLAWTGRTDTQYF.

The V gene is TRBV5-1, the J gene TRBJ1-2; 7 positions agree with TRBD1. J lost 2 bases, V lost 0 bases, and 7 bases had no gene match. From germline, CDR1 is SGHRS and CDR2 YFSETQ. The CDR3 runs 16 residues. CDR3 DNA sequence: TGCGCCAGCAGCTTGGGCCAACCGACAGGGAACTATGGCTACACCTTC. It translates to CASSLGQPTGNYGYTF.

This clonotype has only a few counts. The V call is TRBV12-3 or TRBV12-4, the J call TRBJ2-3; perhaps D is TRBD1 or TRBD2 (5 bases each). The CDR3 consists of 15 residues. V lost 4 bases, J lost 2 bases, and 13 bases lay in between. This chain's CDR3 is CASSSPGTYTDTQYF. The CDR3 bases are TGTGCCAGCAGTTCCCCCGGGACCTACACAGATACGCAGTATTTT.

This clonotype was counted a few times. The genes are TRBV7-6 and TRBJ2-5, with TRBD2 identical over 8 bases. V shed 4 bases and J 2 bases; nucleotides not matched to a gene: 3. Germline V CDR1 and CDR2: SGHVS, FNYEAQ. The CDR3 consists of 14 residues. The CDR3 protein is CASSSIAGQETQYF. CDR3 nucleotides: TGTGCCAGCAGCTCCATAGCGGGGCAAGAGACCCAGTACTTC. The full variable domain, rest sourced from reference TRBV7-6 and TRBJ2-5, is GAGVSQSPRYKVTKRGQDVALRCDPISGHVSLYWYRQALGQGPEFLTYFNYEAQQDKSGLPNDRFSAERPEGSISTLTIQRTEQRDSAMYRCASSSIAGQETQYFGPGTRLLVL.

The rearrangement uses TRBV20-1 and TRBJ2-5; 10 nucleotides align to TRBD2. The V gene end was trimmed by 5 bases and the J gene end by 3 bases; junction bases not matched to a gene: 6. The germline V gene encodes CDR1 DFQATT and CDR2 SNEGSKA (reference sequence). The CDR3 has 14 residues. CDR3 region: CSAAWTSGKETQYF. Written as DNA, the CDR3 is TGCAGTGCTGCATGGACTAGCGGAAAAGAGACCCAGTACTTC.

The genes are TRBV5-1 and TRBJ1-5; weak D call: TRBD1 (5 bases). Looked up from germline, CDR1 is SGHRS and CDR2 is YFSETQ. The CDR3 spans 15 residues. Trimming shortened V by 5 bases and J by 7 bases, and 19 bases separated the two germline ends. DNA of the CDR3: TGCGCCAGCAGTTTCAATGGGGGTAGAGGACAGCCCCAGCATTTT. It translates to CASSFNGGRGQPQHF.

The chain links TRBV9 to TRBJ1-1, with unresolved D. Trimming shortened V by 0 bases and J by 4 bases, and 7 bases separated the two germline ends. Germline V lookup: CDR1 SGDLS, CDR2 YYNGEE. This CDR3 is 13 amino acids long. CDR3 amino acids: CASSVDGRTEAFF. The CDR3 DNA reads TGTGCCAGCAGCGTAGACGGCCGCACTGAAGCTTTCTTT.

This chain connects TRBV6-5 to TRBJ2-7; D may be TRBD1 or TRBD2 (5 bases each). Per the germline V gene, CDR1 is MNHEY and CDR2 is SVGAGI. The CDR3 length is 16 residues. Deletions cut 2 bases from V and 3 bases from J, with 17 bases between. This CDR3 reads CASSYPTGRPSYEQYF. The CDR3 DNA reads as TGTGCCAGCAGTTACCCTACGGGACGGCCGAGCTACGAGCAGTACTTC.

V and J are TRBV6-1 and TRBJ2-3; 7 bases fit TRBD1. With V trimmed by 8 bases and J by 3 bases, 8 bases remained unmatched. Germline V CDR1 and CDR2: MNHNS, SASEGT. This CDR3 is 14 amino acids long. In DNA form, the CDR3 reads TGTGCCAGCGGGGGAACAGGGGCGACAGATACGCAGTATTTT. Protein product: CASGGTGATDTQYF.

The V and J genes are TRBV11-3 and TRBJ2-3; D perhaps matches TRBD1 (6 bases). With 2 bases removed from V and 1 base from J, the gap between germline ends came to 13 bases. The CDR3 is 16 amino acids. Germline V gene lookup returns CDR1 SGHNT and CDR2 YENEEA. The chain's CDR3 is CASSLLVTGGTDTQYF. CDR3 sequence (DNA): TGTGCCAGCAGCTTACTTGTGACAGGAGGCACAGATACGCAGTATTTT.

J is TRBJ1-6 and V is TRBV5-6, with TRBD1 as a possible D gene (5 bases). Trimming removed 4 bases at V and 9 bases at J, with 17 bases between. The CDR3 consists of 15 residues. The germline V gene has CDR1 SGHDT and CDR2 YYEEEE. CDR3 bases: TGTGCCAGCAGCCCGCGGGTAAGGGGAAGTTCACCCCTCCACTTT. Encoded protein: CASSPRVRGSSPLHF.